The 17 T cell receptor beta chains reported below all come from one sample, sequenced in a study of shared clonotypes between healthy human individuals. Sequenced by immunoSEQ multiplex PCR; TCRdb stores in-frame clones only, minus some. This table holds 180,000 or so clones, 85% to 95% found once. Sequenced: naive CD4+ T cells sorted from blood. Subset defined: CD45RA+ positively selected. The receptors here all came from a woman between 25 and 40 years old in good health.

This rearrangement joins TRBV4-1 to TRBJ2-5, with TRBD1 identical over 11 bases. The J call could be wrong; TRBJ2-7 is a better fit for the DNA end. The CDR3 length is 15 residues. Looked up from germline, CDR1 is MGHRA and CDR2 is YSYEKL. The CDR3 sequence: CASSQTGTGGNEQYF. The CDR3 DNA sequence: TGCGCCAGCAGCCAGACCGGGACAGGGGGAAACGAGCAGTACTTC.

The chain couples TRBV5-4 to TRBJ2-1; D gene ambiguous. Germline V gene lookup returns CDR1 SGHNT and CDR2 YYREEE (reference sequence). Deletions cut 3 bases from V and 7 bases from J, with 8 bases between. The CDR3 totals 12 residues. The CDR3 DNA follows: TGTGCCAGCAGCTCCCCCTTGAATGAGCAGTTCTTC. This encodes CASSSPLNEQFF.

J is TRBJ2-2 and V is TRBV4-1, with 7 bases fitting TRBD2. Trimming took 4 bases from V and 6 from J; bases not matched to a gene: 11. The CDR3 has 16 residues. The germline V gene has CDR1 MGHRA and CDR2 YSYEKL. The CDR3 here is CASSPVLLAQPGELFF. DNA of the CDR3: TGCGCCAGCAGCCCCGTACTACTAGCGCAGCCCGGGGAGCTGTTTTTT.

The genes are TRBV7-2 and TRBJ2-5; TRBD1 or TRBD2 may be the D gene (5 bases each). The J call could be wrong; TRBJ2-7 is a better fit for the DNA end. The CDR3 totals 13 residues. CDR1 SGHTA and CDR2 FQGNSA come from the germline V gene. CDR3 in amino acids: CASSSGTFYEQYF. The CDR3 DNA reads TGTGCCAGCAGCTCCGGGACGTTCTACGAGCAGTACTTC.

The chain couples TRBV27 to TRBJ2-7, with D uncertain. The V gene lost 3 bases and the J gene lost 2 bases, with 11 bases spanning the gap. Germline V gene lookup returns CDR1 MNHEY and CDR2 SMNVEV (reference sequence). The CDR3 is 14 residues long. CDR3 sequence: CASSFELLPYEQYF. CDR3 nucleotides: TGTGCCAGCAGTTTCGAACTGCTACCCTACGAGCAGTACTTC.

The chain has TRBV29-1 and TRBJ1-3, with 7 nucleotides matching TRBD1. Germline-derived CDR1 and CDR2 are SQVTM and ANQGSEA. Trimming cost V 4 bases and J 0 bases; bases outside gene matches: 3. This CDR3 has 14 amino acids. The CDR3 sequence: CSVVTGASGNTIYF. Written as DNA, the CDR3 is TGCAGCGTTGTAACAGGGGCCTCTGGAAACACCATATATTTT.

V usage is TRBV28 and J usage is TRBJ2-1, with 11 nucleotides matching TRBD2. Germline loops: CDR1 MDHEN, CDR2 SYDVKM. The CDR3 totals 15 residues. V lost 3 bases and J lost 9; bases outside the gene matches: 7. CDR3 region: CASSFVAGGPGEQFF. In nucleotides, the CDR3 is TGTGCCAGCAGTTTCGTAGCGGGAGGGCCTGGTGAGCAGTTCTTC.

This rearrangement joins TRBV20-1 to TRBJ2-1; D uncertain. Trimming pared 7 bases from V and 11 bases from J, leaving 15 bases between. The CDR3 consists of 11 residues. Germline assignment: CDR1 DFQATT and CDR2 SNEGSKA (reference sequence). The CDR3 DNA is TGCAGTGTTTCCCGCGCGGAACAGCAGTTCTTC. Protein product: CSVSRAEQQFF.

Here the CDR3 reads CASSLDPDRNTEAFF. The CDR3 DNA reads as TGTGCCAGCAGCTTGGACCCCGACAGGAACACTGAAGCTTTCTTT. The chain uses TRBV5-4 and TRBJ1-1, with D possibly TRBD1 on 5 matching bases. CDR3 size: 15 residues. V lost 0 bases and J lost 1, with 10 bases in between. Germline assignment: CDR1 SGHNT and CDR2 YYREEE (reference sequence).

The chain uses TRBV2 and TRBJ2-5; TRBD2 agrees at 11 bases. The closer fit of TRBJ2-7 to the DNA end suggests the J call may be wrong. The CDR3 consists of 14 residues. CDR1 SNHLY and CDR2 FYNNEI come from the germline V gene. DNA for the CDR3: TGTGCCAGTAAGCTAGCGGGAGGCAACTACGAGCAGTACTTC. Translated: CASKLAGGNYEQYF.

The chain employs TRBV5-1 and TRBJ2-6, with D perhaps matching TRBD2 (5 bases). V was clipped by 7 bases and J by 5 bases, with 22 bases between them. The CDR3 length is 17 residues. CDR1 is SGHRS, CDR2 YFSETQ, per germline. The CDR3 nucleotides read TGCGCCAGCTGTTTCAGCGGTTCACAAAGTCGGGCCAACGTCCTGACTTTC. The encoded protein is CASCFSGSQSRANVLTF.

V is TRBV6-5 and J is TRBJ1-1; tentative D call: TRBD1 (5 bases). Germline values: CDR1 MNHEY, CDR2 SVGAGI. The CDR3 extends over 13 amino acids. Trimming shortened V by 4 bases and J by 5 bases, and 11 bases separated the two germline ends. The CDR3 nucleotides read TGTGCCAGCAGTTTGAAGGGGCGGACTGAAGCTTTCTTT. As protein: CASSLKGRTEAFF.

This chain connects TRBV7-2 to TRBJ2-7, with TRBD2 identical over 13 bases. V lost 4 bases and J lost 3; bases outside the gene matches: 6. CDR1 is SGHTA and CDR2 is FQGNSA in the germline V gene. The CDR3 is 16 residues long. The CDR3 spells CASSSQGTSGIYEQYF. CDR3 bases: TGTGCCAGCAGCTCCCAAGGGACTAGCGGGATCTACGAGCAGTACTTC.

V is TRBV7-9 and J is TRBJ1-1; D not resolved. The V gene lost 1 base and the J gene lost 11 bases, with 17 bases spanning the gap. Germline V lookup: CDR1 SEHNR, CDR2 FQNEAQ (reference sequence). The CDR3 is 14 amino acids. The CDR3 reads CASSLVDLRETAFF. CDR3 sequence (DNA): TGTGCCAGCAGCTTAGTGGATTTGAGGGAAACGGCTTTCTTT.

The CDR3 bases are TGTGCCAGCGGCACCCGGGGGGCCGGGAATGAGCAGTTCTTC. Encoded protein: CASGTRGAGNEQFF. This chain uses TRBV5-6 with TRBJ2-1; possible D gene TRBD2, 7 bases. The CDR3 covers 14 residues. The V gene's germline CDR1 is SGHDT and CDR2 YYEEEE. Deletions cut 7 bases from V and 7 bases from J, with 18 bases between.

The chain is built from TRBV27 and TRBJ2-7; TRBD1 matches 8 bases. Germline V gene sequence: CDR1 MNHEY, CDR2 SMNVEV (reference sequence). The CDR3 covers 16 residues. The J segment lost 4 bases and the V segment lost 5 bases, leaving 13 bases of the junction unmatched. This chain's CDR3 is CASSPPRRTGNYEQYF. CDR3 DNA sequence: TGTGCCAGCAGTCCACCCCGAAGGACAGGGAATTACGAGCAGTACTTC.

V gene TRBV7-9 combines with J gene TRBJ2-5; no clear D. Judging by the DNA end, TRBJ2-7 fits better; the J call may be wrong. The CDR3 covers 12 residues. CDR1 SEHNR and CDR2 FQNEAQ come from the germline V gene (reference sequence). The CDR3 bases are TGTGCCAGCAGCTTTAGATCCTACGAGCAGTACTTC. This sequence encodes CASSFRSYEQYF.